This T cell receptor (beta chain) was found in a study of cytomegalovirus exposure and HLA in healthy donors. Study-level information: Unique TCRs numbering about 87 million, obtained from HLA-typed donors, made up an early data release.

The study ran its PCR with 60 Vbeta and 13 Jbeta primers. Measured with immunoSEQ multiplex PCR; TCRdb has only the in-frame clones, and not every one. Among roughly 200,000 clones listed, around 84% were seen once. About this clone: What it binds is not known.

Study results and caveats: Indistinguishable V segments such as TRBV6-2 and TRBV6-3 were excluded. Reportedly, HLA-A and HLA-B alleles of most subjects were accurately predicted from TCR beta. In a later analysis, CMV-associated beta chains were mostly HLA-associated, it appeared.

The CDR3 runs 13 residues. CDR1 SGHDT and CDR2 YYEEEE come from the germline V gene. The V end lost 2 bases, the J end lost 5 bases, and 8 bases lay between the germline ends. The clonotype originates from a woman in her late teens or twenties in good health and CMV-seronegative. The chain employs TRBV5-6 and TRBJ2-1; D is undetermined. Source material: PBMCs. The CDR3 loop reads CASSLPVNNEQFF. As DNA, the CDR3 is TGTGCCAGCAGCTTACCGGTTAACAATGAGCAGTTCTTC.